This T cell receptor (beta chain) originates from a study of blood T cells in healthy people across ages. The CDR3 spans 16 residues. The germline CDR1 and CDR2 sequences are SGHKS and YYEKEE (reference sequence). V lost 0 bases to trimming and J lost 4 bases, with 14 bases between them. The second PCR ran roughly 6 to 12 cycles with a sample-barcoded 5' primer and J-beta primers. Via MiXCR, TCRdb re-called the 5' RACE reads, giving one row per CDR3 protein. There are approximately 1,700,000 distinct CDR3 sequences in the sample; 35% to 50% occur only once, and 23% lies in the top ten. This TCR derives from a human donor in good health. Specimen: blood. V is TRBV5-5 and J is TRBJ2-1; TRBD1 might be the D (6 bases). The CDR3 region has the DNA TGTGCCAGCAGCTTGGGTGGACAGCCTGGATACAATGAGCAGTTCTTC. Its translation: CASSLGGQPGYNEQFF. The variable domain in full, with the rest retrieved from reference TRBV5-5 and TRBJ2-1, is DAGVTQSPTHLIKTRGQQVTLRCSPISGHKSVSWYQQVLGQGPQFIFQYYEKEERGRGNFPDRFSARQFPNYSSELNVNALLLGDSALYLCASSLGGQPGYNEQFFGPGTRLTVL.